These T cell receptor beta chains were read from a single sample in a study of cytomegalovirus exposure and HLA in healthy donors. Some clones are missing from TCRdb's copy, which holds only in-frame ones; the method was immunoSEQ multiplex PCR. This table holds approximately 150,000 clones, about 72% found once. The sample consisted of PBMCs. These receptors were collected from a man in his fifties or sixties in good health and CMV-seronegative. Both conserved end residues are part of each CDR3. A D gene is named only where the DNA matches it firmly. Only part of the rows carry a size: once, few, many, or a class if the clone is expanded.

TGTGCCAGCAGTTTGCTCACCGGGACAGGGCTCACTGAAGCTTTCTTT,CASSLLTGTGLTEAFF,TRBD1,.,TRBV28,TRBJ1-1
TGTGCCAGCAGCCACCTAGACGGCGAGCAGTACTTC,CASSHLDGEQYF,.,few,TRBV11-3,TRBJ2-7
TGTGCCAGCAGCTCCCCCGGGACTAGCGGGAACTACGAGCAGTACTTC,CASSSPGTSGNYEQYF,TRBD2,.,TRBV11-2,TRBJ2-7
TGTGCCAGCAGTCGGGGGGACTCTGGAAACACCATATATTTT,CASSRGDSGNTIYF,.,.,TRBV28,TRBJ1-3
TGTGCCAGCAGCTTACTAGCGGGCAGTGCGTACGAGCAGTACTTC,CASSLLAGSAYEQYF,TRBD2,.,TRBV7-3,TRBJ2-7
TGCGCCAGCAGCTGGGGTACAGGGGGCTTGACTGAAGCTTTCTTT,CASSWGTGGLTEAFF,TRBD1,once,TRBV5-1,TRBJ1-1
TGTGCCAGCAGTTTGGCGGCGAGCTCCTACGAGCAGTACTTC,CASSLAASSYEQYF,.,.,TRBV27,TRBJ2-7
TGTGCCAGCAGCCCCCAGGGTCTAGCGGCTTACAATGAGCAGTTCTTC,CASSPQGLAAYNEQFF,TRBD2,.,TRBV7-6,TRBJ2-1
TGTGCCTGGAGTTATGATGGACTAGCGGGAGCAGATACGCAGTATTTT,CAWSYDGLAGADTQYF,TRBD2,.,TRBV30,TRBJ2-3
TGCGCCAGCAGCTTCAGCGGGAGGGGAGACGAGCAGTACTTC,CASSFSGRGDEQYF,TRBD2,once,TRBV5-1,TRBJ2-7
TGTGCCAGCAGCCCTACAGCGGGGGGCACTGAAGCTTTCTTT,CASSPTAGGTEAFF,.,.,TRBV25-1,TRBJ1-1
TGTGCCAGCTCTTCGCCGGGACAGGGGGCGATTGGCTACACCTTC,CASSSPGQGAIGYTF,TRBD1,.,TRBV18,TRBJ1-2
TGCGCCAGCAGCTCCTACGGGGCAACTAATGAAAAACTGTTTTTT,CASSSYGATNEKLFF,.,once,TRBV5-1,TRBJ1-4
TGCGCCAGCAGCTTGTTAGGGGAGGGTGATTTCCACTTC,CASSLLGEGDFHF,TRBD2,.,TRBV5-1,TRBJ2-7
TGTGCCAGCAGTTCCCCCGGGACAGGGGGCGGCGAGCAGTACTTC,CASSSPGTGGGEQYF,TRBD1,few,TRBV6-5,TRBJ2-7
TGTGCCAGCAGCTTGTCAACTGGACTCAGATTCACAGATACGCAGTATTTT,CASSLSTGLRFTDTQYF,.,.,TRBV5-6,TRBJ2-3
TGTGCCAGCTCACCCGTGACAGGGGCGAACACTGAAGCTTTCTTT,CASSPVTGANTEAFF,TRBD1,few,TRBV18,TRBJ1-1
TGTGCCAGCAGCCTAGGGACAGGTGGGAACACTGAAGCTTTCTTT,CASSLGTGGNTEAFF,TRBD1,.,TRBV7-3,TRBJ1-1
TGCGCCAGCAGCTTAGCGGGAGACCAGTTCTTC,CASSLAGDQFF,TRBD2,.,TRBV5-1,TRBJ2-1
TGTGCCAGCAAAGTGACAGGGAGAGTCGGGGAGCTGTTTTTT,CASKVTGRVGELFF,TRBD1,.,TRBV27,TRBJ2-2
TGTGCCAGCAGCCCATCAGGGGGATGGAACGAAGCTTTCTTT,CASSPSGGWNEAFF,TRBD1,.,TRBV11-2,TRBJ1-1
TGTGCCAGCAGTGAAGAGGCAGGGGGCACTGAAGCTTTCTTT,CASSEEAGGTEAFF,TRBD1,.,TRBV6-1,TRBJ1-1
TGTGCCAGCAGCCCCTCCCCACGGACAAGCATTAAAAACATTCAGTACTTC,CASSPSPRTSIKNIQYF,.,.,TRBV7-9,TRBJ2-4
TGTGCCAGCAGGACAGCCCAAGAGACCCAGTACTTC,CASRTAQETQYF,.,few,TRBV7-3,TRBJ2-5
TGTGCTAGTGGTTTGGTAGTTTCGGGTAGGGACAGGGGAAGTCTTAGGCAGTACTTC,CASGLVVSGRDRGSLRQYF,TRBD1,.,TRBV12-5,TRBJ2-7
TGTGCCAGCTCACCAGCAGTGCAAGAGACCCAGTACTTC,CASSPAVQETQYF,.,.,TRBV18,TRBJ2-5
TGTGCCATCAGTGAGGGACAGGCTAGCAATCAGCCCCAGCATTTT,CAISEGQASNQPQHF,TRBD1,.,TRBV10-3,TRBJ1-5
TGTGCCAGCAGTCACCTTGCAGGGGAGCAGTACTTC,CASSHLAGEQYF,.,.,TRBV7-8,TRBJ2-7
TGCGCCAGCAGCTTGGAGGGGACAGGGGGCTATGAGCAGTACTTC,CASSLEGTGGYEQYF,TRBD1,.,TRBV5-1,TRBJ2-7
TGTGCCAGCAGCTTAGATCTGGTGGGCCAGCCCCAGCATTTT,CASSLDLVGQPQHF,.,.,TRBV11-2,TRBJ1-5
TGTGCCAGCAGCTTGGCCTTCAGGGGACCCACCTACGAGCAGTACTTC,CASSLAFRGPTYEQYF,.,once,TRBV5-4,TRBJ2-7
TGTGCCAGCAGCTTGGGATCAGGGGGTCAAGAGACCCAGTACTTC,CASSLGSGGQETQYF,TRBD1,.,TRBV5-4,TRBJ2-5
TGTGCCAGCAGCTTAGGGGACTTCTTCTACAATGAGCAGTTCTTC,CASSLGDFFYNEQFF,.,.,TRBV7-3,TRBJ2-1
TGCGCCAGCAGTTTTCTCCCCGGGACAGGGGGTACCAAGAACACTGAAGCTTTCTTT,CASSFLPGTGGTKNTEAFF,TRBD1,.,TRBV5-1,TRBJ1-1
TGTGCCAGCAGCCACCCGGGGACAGGGGGACACGCTTTCTTT,CASSHPGTGGHAFF,TRBD1,.,TRBV4-2,TRBJ1-1
TGCGCCAGCAGCTCGTATGGACTGTACAATGAGCAGTTCTTC,CASSSYGLYNEQFF,.,.,TRBV5-1,TRBJ2-1
TGTGCCAGCAGCTTGGGACTCGCCACCATATATTTT,CASSLGLATIYF,.,.,TRBV7-2,TRBJ1-3
TGTGCCTGGAGTCGAGGGAGGGCACCCAATGAGCAGTTCTTC,CAWSRGRAPNEQFF,TRBD2,.,TRBV30,TRBJ2-1
TGTGCCAGCAGCCAAGATGCCTCTTTCGGGACTAGAAGCTACGAGCAGTACTTC,CASSQDASFGTRSYEQYF,TRBD2,.,TRBV4-2,TRBJ2-7
TGTGCCAGCAGTTTAGCTCAGTCCTCCTACGAGCAGTACTTC,CASSLAQSSYEQYF,.,.,TRBV28,TRBJ2-7
TGTGCCAGCAGCTTAGTGGAGAGCTCCTACGAGCAGTACTTC,CASSLVESSYEQYF,.,.,TRBV7-2,TRBJ2-7
TGCGCCGGGGGACAGGGGAATCAGCCCCAGCATTTT,CAGGQGNQPQHF,TRBD1,.,TRBV10-2,TRBJ1-5
TGTGCCAGCAGTTCCCCCGGCCCAAGCGGGAACTACGAGCAGTACTTC,CASSSPGPSGNYEQYF,TRBD2,few,TRBV28,TRBJ2-7
TGTGCCTGGAGCAACTTCGGAGGGCCCCTCCACTTT,CAWSNFGGPLHF,.,.,TRBV30,TRBJ1-6
TGTGCCAGCAGACAGACAGGGATGAACACTGAAGCTTTCTTT,CASRQTGMNTEAFF,TRBD1,.,TRBV11-2,TRBJ1-1
TGCGCCAGCAGCTTGGACCCGAGGGACTACGAGCAGTACTTC,CASSLDPRDYEQYF,.,.,TRBV5-1,TRBJ2-7
TGTGCCAGCAGTTACTCGAGGGGGGGCGACTTCACTGAAGCTTTCTTT,CASSYSRGGDFTEAFF,.,.,TRBV6-5,TRBJ1-1
TGTGCCTGGAGGACAGGCGAAGGCTACACCTTC,CAWRTGEGYTF,.,.,TRBV30,TRBJ1-2